These T cell receptor beta chains were read from a single sample in a study of T cells after yellow fever vaccination. TCRdb analysed the 5' RACE reads with MiXCR anew, one entry per CDR3 protein. This sample has 40,000 to 50,000 distinct CDR3 sequences, with 6.8% found just once. This material consisted of CD8+ T cells not binding an NS4B(214-222) dextramer, sorted from PBMCs, taken 45 days after the yellow fever booster vaccination. All receptors come from a man aged 30 to 45 who received the YFV17D yellow fever vaccine. The conserved cysteine and the conserved F or W are not part of the CDR3 here.

v_call cdr3_aa
TRBV20-1 SARGTGFDTGELF
TRBV5-4 ASSYGNSIQY
TRBV5-1 ASSLVSSDTQY
TRBV9 ASSVNGRRSSYEQY
TRBV13 ASSSPGQAYNEQF
TRBV7-6 ASSLDAKYGEQF
TRBV20-1 SARARQWSGEQY
TRBV6-2/TRBV6-3 ATKDYFGSYNEQF
TRBV19 ASSELADNEQF
TRBV30 AWSLTSGYTDTQY
TRBV20-1 SARDRVAGDTGELF
TRBV2 ASNPTGLQTETQY
TRBV6-2/TRBV6-3 ASSPWTSGNTGELF
TRBV7-9 ASSSAYEQY
TRBV12-3/TRBV12-4 ASSFAGTGATEAF
TRBV11-2 ASSIPSGHSSYEQY
TRBV29-1 SVEEKGGPYEQY
TRBV7-9 ASSLEGHPGQY
TRBV29-1 SVAQAYEQY
TRBV6-4 ASSGAPLH
TRBV29-1 SVVFPTGLSTGELF
TRBV13 ASSFRGGRGDEQF